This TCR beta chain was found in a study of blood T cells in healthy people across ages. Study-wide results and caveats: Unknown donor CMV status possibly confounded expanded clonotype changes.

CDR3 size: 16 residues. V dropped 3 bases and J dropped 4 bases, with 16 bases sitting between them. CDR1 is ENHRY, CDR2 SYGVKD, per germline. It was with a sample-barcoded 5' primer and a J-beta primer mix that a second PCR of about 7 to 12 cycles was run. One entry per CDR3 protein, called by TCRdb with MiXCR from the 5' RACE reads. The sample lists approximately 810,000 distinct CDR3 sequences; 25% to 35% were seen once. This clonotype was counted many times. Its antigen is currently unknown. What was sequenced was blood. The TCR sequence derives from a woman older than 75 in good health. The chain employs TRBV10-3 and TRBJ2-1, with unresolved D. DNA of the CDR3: TGTGCCATCAGTGACTCGATCAGGAGAAGATACAATGAGCAGTTCTTC. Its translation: CAISDSIRRRYNEQFF.